The 14 T cell receptor beta chains listed next were all sequenced from one sample in a study of T cells in Graves' hyperthyroidism and ophthalmopathy. RNA transcripts were the template for amplifying TCR beta CDR3 regions. The HTBI primer set drove a first-round RT-PCR of the TCR CDR3. MiXCR was run by TCRdb on the multiplex PCR reads, yielding one entry per CDR3 protein. In the table there are 350,000 or so distinct CDR3 sequences, roughly 15% of which are singletons. Material for sequencing was blood. Receptor source: a woman under 40 with Graves' hyperthyroidism that later progressed to Graves' ophthalmopathy.

This clonotype has at least ten counts. V usage is TRBV11-2 and J usage is TRBJ1-1; D is possibly TRBD1 (5 bases). Deletions cut 3 bases from V and 7 bases from J, with 6 bases between. Germline V lookup: CDR1 SGHAT, CDR2 FQNNGV. The length of the CDR3 is 11 residues. The CDR3 sequence: CASSFRDEAFF. DNA of the CDR3: TGTGCCAGCAGCTTCAGGGATGAAGCTTTCTTT.

This clonotype has ten or more counts. The V call is TRBV18, the J call TRBJ1-1, with D perhaps matching TRBD1 (6 bases). The germline CDR1 and CDR2 sequences are KGHSH and LQKENI. V was shortened by 4 bases and J by 11 bases, with 17 bases between the two germline ends. This CDR3 spans 13 amino acids. DNA of the CDR3: TGTGCCAGCTCACACAATGAGAGGGGGGAGGCTTTCTTT. Translation: CASSHNERGEAFF.

This clonotype has ten or more counts. The rearrangement uses TRBV10-3 and TRBJ2-5; 13 nucleotides align to TRBD2. J lost 3 bases, V lost 3 bases, and 13 bases had no gene match. The CDR3 totals 19 residues. Germline V gene lookup returns CDR1 ENHRY and CDR2 SYGVKD. CDR3 nucleotide sequence: TGTGCCATCAGTGATTACACGGGGACTAGCGGGACTTTGGAAGAGACCCAGTACTTC. This translates into CAISDYTGTSGTLEETQYF.

This sequence joins TRBV24-1 and TRBJ2-6, with D unclear. Trimming removed 5 bases from V and 2 bases from J, with 3 bases in between. Germline loops: CDR1 KGHDR, CDR2 SFDVKD. The CDR3 is 13 amino acids. The CDR3 region has the DNA TGTGCCACCAGTGTAGCTGGGGCCAACGTCCTGACTTTC. Protein sequence: CATSVAGANVLTF.

The chain links TRBV28 to TRBJ1-2; 9 bases are shared with TRBD1. This CDR3 is 16 amino acids long. Trimming at V came to 7 bases and at J to 7 bases, leaving 16 bases not matched to a gene. From germline, CDR1 is MDHEN and CDR2 SYDVKM. CDR3 sequence reads: CASTSPGTGQRSGYTF. The CDR3 coding sequence is TGTGCCAGCACTTCTCCGGGGACAGGGCAACGTTCTGGCTACACCTTC.

The chain carries TRBV6-1 and TRBJ1-5; TRBD1 might be the D (5 bases). CDR3 length equals 15 residues. Germline CDR1 is MNHNS and CDR2 is SASEGT. V lost 8 bases and J 0 bases, leaving 14 bases between the germline ends. This CDR3 reads CASRLGAYSNQPQHF. Here the CDR3 DNA reads TGTGCCAGCCGTTTAGGGGCCTATAGCAATCAGCCCCAGCATTTT.

This clonotype was detected ten times or more. The rearrangement joins TRBV10-3 to TRBJ2-7; D possibly corresponds to TRBD1 (5 bases). V gave up 4 bases and J gave up 5 bases, with 15 bases separating them. The germline V gene encodes CDR1 ENHRY and CDR2 SYGVKD. The CDR3 contains 14 residues. The CDR3 nucleotides read TGTGCCATCAGTGGGGTTCTACAGGACCACGAGCAGTACTTC. Its translation is CAISGVLQDHEQYF.

The chain employs TRBV5-8 and TRBJ1-3; D is ambiguous. Germline lookup yields CDR1 SGHTS and CDR2 YDEGEE. There are 17 residues in the CDR3. V shed 3 bases and J shed 0 bases, with 16 bases lying between them. This CDR3 is CASSSTVRNRSGNTIYF. As DNA, the CDR3 is TGTGCCAGCAGCTCGACCGTCAGAAACCGCTCTGGAAACACCATATATTTT.

This clonotype has just a few counts. The chain links TRBV27 to TRBJ2-5; a possible D gene is TRBD1 (5 bases). Germline loops: CDR1 MNHEY, CDR2 SMNVEV (reference sequence). CDR3 length: 16 residues. Trimming shortened V by 4 bases and J by 2 bases, and 17 bases separated the two germline ends. CDR3 in DNA: TGTGCCAGCAGTTCAGTAGGGGCAGGGCTACAAGAGACCCAGTACTTC. Its translation: CASSSVGAGLQETQYF.

The sample holds many counts of this clonotype. The chain links TRBV30 to TRBJ2-7, with 9 bases matching TRBD1. The germline CDR1 and CDR2 sequences are GTSNPN and SVGIG (reference sequence). The V gene end was trimmed by 8 bases and the J gene end by 4 bases; junction bases not matched to a gene: 3. The CDR3 runs to 11 residues. The DNA of the CDR3 is TGTGCCCAGGGACAGGGATACGAGCAGTACTTC. It translates to CAQGQGYEQYF.

The chain links TRBV5-6 to TRBJ1-1; 7 bases match TRBD1. Germline V gene lookup returns CDR1 SGHDT and CDR2 YYEEEE. This CDR3 spans 16 amino acids. The V gene end was trimmed by 0 bases and the J gene end by 2 bases; junction bases not matched to a gene: 7. The CDR3 nucleotides read TGTGCCAGCAGCTTGGTTTGGGACAGATCTAACACTGAAGCTTTCTTT. This gives the protein CASSLVWDRSNTEAFF.

The sample holds many counts of this clonotype. The J gene is TRBJ2-5, the V gene TRBV7-2, with TRBD2 identical over 10 bases. V was pared by 3 bases and J by 6 bases, with 22 bases of the junction left unmatched. Germline CDR1 reads SGHTA; CDR2 reads FQGNSA. The length of the CDR3 is 20 residues. In nucleotides, the CDR3 is TGTGCCAGCAGCTTGGGGGTCGAGCGGGGGGGCCTCCCCGGGGAGAAGACCCAGTACTTC. It encodes CASSLGVERGGLPGEKTQYF.

This clonotype came up a few times. This sequence joins TRBV9 and TRBJ2-1; D remains ambiguous. Trimming removed 4 bases from V and 11 bases from J, with 10 bases in between. This CDR3 has 11 amino acids. Germline values: CDR1 SGDLS, CDR2 YYNGEE. In nucleotides, the CDR3 is TGTGCCAGCAGCATCCGGGCCAAGCAGTTCTTC. Amino acids: CASSIRAKQFF.

This clonotype appeared many times. The chain employs TRBV29-1 and TRBJ2-5; perhaps TRBD2 as D (6 bases). Between the trimmed V and J ends, which lost 4 bases and 2 bases, there was a span of 14 bases. The CDR3 runs 14 residues. CDR1 is SQVTM and CDR2 is ANQGSEA in the germline V gene. The DNA of the CDR3 is TGCAGCGTTGCTGGTAGCGGTTCTCAAGAGACCCAGTACTTC. Encoded protein: CSVAGSGSQETQYF.